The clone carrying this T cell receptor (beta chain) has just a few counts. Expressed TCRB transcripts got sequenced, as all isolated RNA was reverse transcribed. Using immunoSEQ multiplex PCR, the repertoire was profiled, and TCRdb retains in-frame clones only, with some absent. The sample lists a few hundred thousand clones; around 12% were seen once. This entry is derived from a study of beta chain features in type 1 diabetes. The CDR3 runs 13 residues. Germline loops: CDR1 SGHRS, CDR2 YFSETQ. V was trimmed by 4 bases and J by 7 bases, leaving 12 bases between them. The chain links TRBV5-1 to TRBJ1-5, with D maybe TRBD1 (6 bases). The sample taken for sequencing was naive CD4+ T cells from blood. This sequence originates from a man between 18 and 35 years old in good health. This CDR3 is CASSLDRNQPQHF. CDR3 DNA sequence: TGCGCCAGCAGCCTGGACAGAAACCAGCCCCAGCATTTT.